This TCR beta chain comes out of a study of control samples from healthy donors and cancer patients. Germline lookup yields CDR1 MGHDK and CDR2 SYGVNS. The CDR3 runs to 11 residues. V gave up 10 bases and J gave up 9 bases, with 15 bases separating them. This table comes from immunoSEQ multiplex PCR, and its TCRdb copy is limited to in-frame clones, with some not included. The data show roughly 88,000 clones, around four fifths seen once. This clonotype was sampled from a man aged 25-40 years in good health. The material sequenced was blood. This rearrangement joins TRBV25-1 to TRBJ1-1; D is ambiguous. The CDR3 loop is CATQGRVKAFF. DNA of the CDR3: TGTGCCACCCAAGGGCGGGTCAAAGCTTTCTTT.